Following are 11 T cell receptor beta chains from one sample sequenced in a study of identical twins. In TCRdb, the 5' RACE reads were re-called with MiXCR into one record per CDR3 protein. Of hundreds of thousands of distinct CDR3 sequences in the sample, about a fifth were seen once. These data are also associated with another study on yellow fever vaccine responses in identical twins.

Sequencing was done on a sample of CD4+ T cells sorted from blood. The receptors originated from a woman between 18 and 30 years old in good health.

The chain combines TRBV10-1 with TRBJ2-3; TRBD2 might be the D (6 bases). In germline, CDR1 is WNHNN, CDR2 SYGVQD (reference sequence). This CDR3 region has 16 residues. V lost 0 bases to trimming and J lost 3 bases, with 13 bases between them. In DNA, the CDR3 is TGCGCCAGCAGTGAGTCGGCTAGCGCGCCGACAGATACGCAGTATTTT. It translates to CASSESASAPTDTQYF.

The chain carries TRBV6-5 and TRBJ2-7; TRBD2 matches 10 bases. CDR1 and CDR2 from the germline V gene are MNHEY and SVGAGI. J gave up 3 bases and V 0 bases, and 5 bases lay outside the gene matches. The CDR3 length is 16 residues. The CDR3 DNA is TGTGCCAGCAGTTACTCACCTGGGACTAGCGTCTACGAGCAGTACTTC. Translation: CASSYSPGTSVYEQYF.

This clonotype came up a few times. CDR3 nucleotides: TGTGCCAGCAGTTTGACAGGGGTATGGGCCAAAAACATTCAGTACTTC. Protein product: CASSLTGVWAKNIQYF. The J gene is TRBJ2-4, the V gene TRBV12-3 or TRBV12-4; 8 bases are shared with TRBD1. The trim removed 3 bases at V and 1 base at J, leaving 5 bases unmatched. The CDR3 is 16 residues long.

V and J are TRBV12-3 or TRBV12-4 and TRBJ1-1, with D hard to call. The CDR3 has 13 amino acids. Trimming took off 2 bases at V and 0 bases at J, with 4 bases between the two ends. Written as DNA, the CDR3 is TGTGCCAGCAGTTTAATACTGAACACTGAAGCTTTCTTT. It is translated as CASSLILNTEAFF.

This clonotype was recorded at least ten times. The chain carries TRBV24-1 and TRBJ2-5; D is uncertain. Trimming left V 6 bases short and J 4 bases short, with 11 bases between. Germline V CDR1 and CDR2: KGHDR, SFDVKD. The CDR3 covers 13 residues. The CDR3 bases are TGTGCCACCAGTATAGCATCGGGAGAGACCCAGTACTTC. This sequence encodes CATSIASGETQYF.

The chain links TRBV2 to TRBJ2-7; 9 bases agree with TRBD2. This CDR3 comprises 17 residues. In germline, CDR1 is SNHLY, CDR2 FYNNEI. V was pared by 4 bases and J by 0 bases, with 10 bases of the junction left unmatched. The DNA for the CDR3 is TGTGCCAGCAGTGCTAGCGGGGTGCGCAGCTACTCCTACGAGCAGTACGTC. Translating it yields CASSASGVRSYSYEQYV.

Note on this clonotype: An end of the junction differs from the germline gene, which may be a read error. The chain is built from TRBV20-1 and TRBJ2-2, with 8 nucleotides matching TRBD2. Germline loops: CDR1 DFQATT, CDR2 SNEGSKA (reference sequence). This CDR3 has 17 amino acids. CDR3 DNA sequence: TGCTGTGCTAGAGACCCCTCAACTAGCGGAAACACCGGGGAGCTGTTTTTT. Encoded protein: CCARDPSTSGNTGELFF.

This clonotype was detected only once. The genes are TRBV5-6 and TRBJ1-2; weak D call: TRBD1 (5 bases). There are 17 residues in the CDR3. V lost 4 bases to trimming and J lost 1 base, with 20 bases between them. The V gene's germline CDR1 is SGHDT and CDR2 YYEEEE. This CDR3 is CASSRSPQGTDNYGYTF. CDR3 nucleotides: TGTGCCAGCAGCCGCTCCCCCCAGGGCACAGATAACTATGGCTACACCTTC.

The chain joins TRBV5-4 to TRBJ2-5, with 10 bases fitting TRBD2. The trim removed 4 bases at V and 2 bases at J, leaving 5 bases unmatched. This CDR3 comprises 15 residues. Germline V gene lookup returns CDR1 SGHNT and CDR2 YYREEE (reference sequence). The CDR3 region is CASSELLAGQETQYF. The CDR3 nucleotides read TGTGCCAGCAGCGAATTACTAGCGGGGCAAGAGACCCAGTACTTC.

This clonotype was recorded a few times. The chain is built from TRBV24-1 and TRBJ2-1; D remains unclear. The length of the CDR3 is 12 residues. V lost 0 bases and J 10 bases, leaving 6 bases between the germline ends. Germline V CDR1 and CDR2: KGHDR, SFDVKD. CDR3 DNA: TGTGCCACCAGTGATTTGGTGGGGGAGCAGTTCTTC. Its translation: CATSDLVGEQFF.

This clonotype appeared a few times. The chain is built from TRBV10-3 and TRBJ2-2; D perhaps matches TRBD2 (6 bases). The CDR3 has 16 amino acids. The V and J ends lost 6 bases and 5 bases respectively, with 19 bases between them. Germline lookup yields CDR1 ENHRY and CDR2 SYGVKD. The CDR3 DNA reads as TGTGCCATCAGCAGAACGCGGGACTTAGGGACCGGGGAGCTGTTTTTT. Amino acid sequence: CAISRTRDLGTGELFF.